Below, 14 T cell receptor beta chains from the same sample are listed, as sequenced in a study of CD8+CD57+ T cells in acquired aplastic anemia. CDR3 and TCR beta VDJ profiling relied on genomic DNA as the template. A single record per CDR3 protein comes from TCRdb applying MiXCR to the reads. Of about 200,000 distinct CDR3 sequences listed, roughly 60% are singletons. Before being chosen for sequencing, patients had shown CD8+CD57+ cell expansion by flow cytometry. The sample was sorted CD4+, CD8+, or CD8+CD57+ T cells (not recorded which) from PBMCs. Receptors originate from a human donor with aplastic anemia.

The gene calls are TRBV20-1 and TRBJ2-1, with 12 bases identical to TRBD2. V was pared by 2 bases and J by 0 bases, with 8 bases of the junction left unmatched. The CDR3 has 18 residues. Looked up from germline, CDR1 is DFQATT and CDR2 is SNEGSKA (reference sequence). The CDR3 DNA reads as TGCAGTGCTAGAATGACTAGCGGGAGTTTGAGCTCCTACAATGAGCAGTTCTTC. This encodes CSARMTSGSLSSYNEQFF.

This rearrangement joins TRBV20-1 to TRBJ1-1; a weak D match, TRBD1 (5 bases). The CDR3 totals 14 residues. Per the germline V gene, CDR1 is DFQATT and CDR2 is SNEGSKA (reference sequence). Deletions cut 0 bases from V and 0 bases from J, with 8 bases between. In nucleotides, the CDR3 is TGCAGTGCTAGAGATGGGGGTATGAACACTGAAGCTTTCTTT. Translated, it gives CSARDGGMNTEAFF.

The sample holds one count of this clonotype. The rearrangement uses TRBV25-1 and TRBJ1-6; D is possibly TRBD1 (5 bases). Germline V gene sequence: CDR1 MGHDK, CDR2 SYGVNS. Deletions cut 7 bases from V and 3 bases from J, with 13 bases between. The CDR3 length is 15 residues. This chain's CDR3 is CASTERGLYNSPLHF. DNA of the CDR3: TGTGCCAGCACCGAACGGGGCCTCTATAATTCACCCCTCCACTTT.

This clonotype was detected only a few times. The rearrangement joins TRBV7-6 to TRBJ1-1; TRBD1 is a possible D gene (6 bases). The CDR3 loop spans 15 amino acids. From germline, CDR1 is SGHVS and CDR2 FNYEAQ. The V end lost 5 bases, the J end lost 0 bases, and 13 bases lay between the germline ends. As DNA, the CDR3 is TGTGCCAGCAGCCTACTCCAGGGGATGAACACTGAAGCTTTCTTT. This sequence encodes CASSLLQGMNTEAFF.

J is TRBJ1-6 and V is TRBV4-2; tentative D call: TRBD1 (5 bases). Trimming removed 8 bases from V and 10 bases from J, with 12 bases in between. Germline V gene lookup returns CDR1 LGHNA and CDR2 YNFKEQ. The CDR3 is 12 residues long. The CDR3 DNA reads TGTGCCAGCGGGGGGAAAGAATCACCCCTCCACTTT. Its protein is CASGGKESPLHF.

This clonotype came up many times. The chain links TRBV2 to TRBJ2-1, with TRBD2 matching 8 bases. This CDR3 region has 17 residues. Trimming cost V 5 bases and J 4 bases; bases outside gene matches: 13. CDR1 and CDR2 (germline): SNHLY, FYNNEI. DNA for the CDR3: TGTGCCAGCAGTACCGGGACTAGTCGCCGTTGGTACAATGAGCAGTTCTTC. It is translated as CASSTGTSRRWYNEQFF.

The chain recombines TRBV10-3 with TRBJ2-2; 11 bases line up with TRBD1. The CDR3 runs to 15 residues. The ends lost 5 bases at V and 8 bases at J; junction bases unmatched: 7. Germline CDR1 and CDR2: ENHRY and SYGVKD. As DNA, the CDR3 is TGTGCCATCAGTACGGACAGGGGGCTCGTAGGGGAGCTGTTTTTT. It is translated as CAISTDRGLVGELFF.

With respect to this clonotype: One junction end does not reproduce the germline sequence, and a read error may be involved. J is TRBJ2-7 and V is TRBV7-2; D might be TRBD1 (8 bases). This CDR3 has 13 residues. Per germline, CDR1 SGHTA and CDR2 FQGNSA. CDR3 sequence reads: CASSLAGTGGEDF. For the CDR3, the DNA is TGTGCCAGCAGCTTAGCGGGTACAGGGGGGGAGGACTTC.

The chain is built from TRBV29-1 and TRBJ1-2; TRBD1 matches at 7 bases. Germline values: CDR1 SQVTM, CDR2 ANQGSEA. The length of the CDR3 is 14 residues. Germline trimming cut 6 bases from V and 8 bases from J; bases unmatched to any gene: 15. The CDR3 region is CSVGQTQGRKGYTF. Here the CDR3 DNA reads TGCAGCGTGGGCCAAACACAGGGGCGGAAAGGCTACACCTTC.

This rearrangement joins TRBV10-3 to TRBJ1-1, with 7 bases matching TRBD1. Trimming removed 2 bases from V and 0 bases from J; junction bases left unmatched: 6. Germline V gene data show CDR1 as ENHRY and CDR2 as SYGVKD. This CDR3 spans 16 amino acids. In DNA, the CDR3 is TGTGCCATCAGTGAGACTGGGACAGCCGTGAACACTGAAGCTTTCTTT. This codes for CAISETGTAVNTEAFF.

The chain employs TRBV20-1 and TRBJ1-5, with D hard to call. Germline CDR1 DFQATT, CDR2 SNEGSKA (reference sequence). Trimming left V 6 bases short and J 0 bases short, with 12 bases between. The CDR3 contains 14 residues. The CDR3 sequence: CSARTDYSNQPQHF. DNA of the CDR3: TGCAGTGCCCGTACAGATTATAGCAATCAGCCCCAGCATTTT.

This clonotype was counted once. V usage is TRBV12-3 or TRBV12-4 and J usage is TRBJ2-7; 7 positions match TRBD1. The junction had 7 bases not matched to a gene; V was cut back by 5 bases and J by 0 bases. The CDR3 contains 15 residues. CDR3 nucleotides: TGTGCCAGCAGTGCGGACAGGAACCCCTCCTACGAGCAGTACTTC. Its protein product is CASSADRNPSYEQYF.

This clonotype is a singleton in its sample. The CDR3: CASSVEGGNKDTQYF. CDR3 DNA sequence: TGTGCCAGCAGCGTCGAAGGGGGCAATAAAGATACGCAGTATTTT. The rearrangement joins TRBV7-8 to TRBJ2-3; 7 bases are a match to TRBD1. The germline V gene has CDR1 SGHVS and CDR2 FQNEAQ. The J segment lost 5 bases and the V segment lost 5 bases, leaving 10 bases of the junction unmatched. The length of the CDR3 is 15 residues.

V is TRBV19 and J is TRBJ2-3; TRBD1 matches 7 bases. The CDR3 has 15 amino acids. The germline V gene has CDR1 LNHDA and CDR2 SQIVND (reference sequence). Trimming took 2 bases from V and 2 from J; bases not matched to a gene: 4. The CDR3, as DNA: TGTGCCAGTAGTATACGAACAGGGGACACAGATACGCAGTATTTT. It encodes CASSIRTGDTDTQYF. Supplemented by reference TRBV19 and TRBJ2-3, the full variable domain reads DGGITQSPKYLFRKEGQNVTLSCEQNLNHDAMYWYRQDPGQGLRLIYYSQIVNDFQKGDIAEGYSVSREKKESFPLTVTSAQKNPTAFYLCASSIRTGDTDTQYFGPGTRLTVL.